This T cell receptor beta chain is from a study of T cell repertoires in ileal Crohn's disease (dated by TCRdb to the late 2010s). Regarding the study in general: Median disease duration was around 8 years, and about 35% of patients were identified as active smokers at the time of surgery. Surgery was performed for a complication in all patients, with stricturing disease in about 61% and penetrating disease in approximately 40%. Roughly half of the patients were given postoperative therapy, with approximately 18 on anti-TNF agents and about ten on thiopurines. A prospective multicentre cohort supplied the 50 to 70 Crohn's disease patients whose TCR repertoires were analysed. Running in parallel with the study was a multicentre cohort set up to find predictors of early endoscopic recurrence following ileocolonic resection. A Rutgeerts score above i0 was used to define endoscopic postoperative recurrence. A total of around 150 mucosal samples from 60 or so patients were sequenced, collected from several sites on the surgical specimen as well as at postoperative endoscopy.

The research as a whole found: Compared with non-smokers, patients who were active smokers at surgery showed a significantly higher proportion of clonal expansions (about 27% vs 20%, p=0.02). Compared with CD4 T cells, sorted CD8 T cells contained more high-frequency clones, which suggests that the mucosal expansions were mostly CD8. Mucosal CD4 and CD8 T cells were sorted and sequenced only in a subgroup of patients, whose size was not stated. Higher percentages of high-frequency clones at the time of surgery were linked to endoscopic recurrence, and every patient with clonality above 26.8% (18/57) had recurrence.

Adults with ileal or ileocolonic Crohn's disease for whom ileocolonic resection was indicated were considered eligible. Whole ileal mucosal biopsies were kept frozen at -80 degrees C prior to DNA extraction. A TRizol-based method was used to extract genomic DNA from the frozen whole biopsies, and the DNA was quantified with a NanoDrop 2000 spectrophotometer. This clone occurred a few times. It has no known antigen specificity. No qualities accompany the bases; no much larger clone lies one base away. The germline V gene sets CDR1 to SNHLY and CDR2 to FYNNEI. V lost 8 bases and J lost 3 bases; the stretch between them is 14 bases long. The cysteine opens and the phenylalanine closes a CDR3 of 13 amino acids. The read is trimmed to its CDR3 DNA, 39 bases read in frame from base 1. Five hundred nanograms of biopsy DNA per sample were submitted for commercial TCRB immunosequencing. Adaptive Biotechnology amplified CDR3 regions from genomic DNA with a two-step multiplex PCR that controlled for amplification bias. Primers covering every V and J gene segment were used in the first PCR, while barcodes and Illumina adapters were added in the second PCR. CDR3 libraries were sequenced on an Illumina instrument. The authors' analysis ran thus. Analysis combined the vendor-provided pipelines with custom analysis of raw data in R/Bioconductor under R version 3.3.0. Clonality, which ranges from 0 to 1, was calculated as the inverse of the normalised Shannon entropy across all productive clones. High-frequency clones were defined as the share of the repertoire taken up by the top 100 clones, keeping only clones that passed a 95% confidence test. Repertoire diversity was measured with the Simpson index, and overlap between samples was measured with the Morisita-Horn index. What TCRdb holds here is the immuneACCESS table cut down to in-frame rearrangements. Part of the clones is not present; checked against another copy, under half of the missing clones reflect an unresolved V gene, and the others are unexplained. V and J calls and clone size are copied from that table; D and trimming were computed from the DNA. The sample records about 3,600 clones, around four fifths of which are singletons. About 7.3% of the sample is held by the ten biggest clonotypes.

Sequencing was performed on ileal tissue. The TCR comes from an adult with Crohn's disease. The sequence is built from TRBV2 and TRBJ2-7; there is no confident call for the D gene. This receptor has the CDR3 CASSLNYHYEQYF. The bases are TGTGCCAGCTCGTTGAACTACCACTACGAGCAGTACTTC.